The text below deals with one T cell receptor (beta chain). The source of the sample is a study of T-cell reconstitution after alpha-beta-depleted transplantation in children. J was trimmed by 4 bases and V by 3 bases; bases with no gene match: 18. CDR1 and CDR2 (germline): SGHVS, FQNEAQ. This CDR3 is 19 amino acids long. A TCRbeta library incorporating unique molecular identifiers was prepared. TCRdb itself ran the PCR reads through MiXCR, one entry per CDR3 protein. The data contain about 610,000 distinct CDR3 sequences, about 10% of them seen just once; the ten biggest clones take up around 4%. The rearrangement links TRBV7-8 to TRBJ1-1, with TRBD1 identical over 9 bases. The sequencing here drew on PBMCs from the stem cell graft donor, taken from the stem cell graft. The receptor comes from a human donor who donated a stem cell graft to a child with acute myeloid leukemia. In DNA, the CDR3 is TGTGCCAGCAGCTTCTCGGACAGGGGCGCCGGGCGAGGCGTCACTGAAGCTTTCTTT. This translates into CASSFSDRGAGRGVTEAFF.